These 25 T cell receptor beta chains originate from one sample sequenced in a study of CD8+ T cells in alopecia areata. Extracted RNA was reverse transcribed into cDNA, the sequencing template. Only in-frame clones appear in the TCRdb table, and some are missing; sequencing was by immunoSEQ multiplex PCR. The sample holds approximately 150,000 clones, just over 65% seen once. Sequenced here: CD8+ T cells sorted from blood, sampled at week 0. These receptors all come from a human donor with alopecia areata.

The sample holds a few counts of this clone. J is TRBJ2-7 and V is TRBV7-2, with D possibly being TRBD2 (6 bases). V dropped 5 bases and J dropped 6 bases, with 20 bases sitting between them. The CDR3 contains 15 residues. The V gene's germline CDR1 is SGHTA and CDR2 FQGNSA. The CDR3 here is CASSSRGLEGIEQYF. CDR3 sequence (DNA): TGTGCCAGCAGCAGTAGGGGACTTGAGGGGATCGAGCAGTACTTC.

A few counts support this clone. Written as DNA, the CDR3 is TGCAGCGTTGAAGATCGAGGGGGCAACACCGGGGAGCTGTTTTTT. Translating gives CSVEDRGGNTGELFF. The chain has TRBV29-1 and TRBJ2-2; TRBD1 matches at 7 bases. The CDR3 has 15 amino acids. The trim removed 0 bases at V and 2 bases at J, leaving 3 bases unmatched. The germline gives CDR1 SQVTM, CDR2 ANQGSEA.

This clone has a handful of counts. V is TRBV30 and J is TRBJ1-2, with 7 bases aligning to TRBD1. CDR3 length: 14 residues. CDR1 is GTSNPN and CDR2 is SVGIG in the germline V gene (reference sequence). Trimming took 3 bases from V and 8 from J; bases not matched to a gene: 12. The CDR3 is CAWSAGTALTGYTF. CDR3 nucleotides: TGTGCCTGGAGCGCAGGGACAGCGTTGACGGGCTACACCTTC. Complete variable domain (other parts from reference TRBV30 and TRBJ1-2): SQTIHQWPATLVQPVGSPLSLECTVEGTSNPNLYWYRQAAGRGLQLLFYSVGIGQISSEVPQNLSASRPQDRQFILSSKKLLLSDSGFYLCAWSAGTALTGYTFGSGTRLTVV.

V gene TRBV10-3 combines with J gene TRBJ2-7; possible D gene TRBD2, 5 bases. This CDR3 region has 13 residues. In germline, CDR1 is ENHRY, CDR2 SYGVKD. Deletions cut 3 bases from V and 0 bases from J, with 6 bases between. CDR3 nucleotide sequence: TGTGCCATCAGTGATCGGGACTCCTACGAGCAGTACTTC. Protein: CAISDRDSYEQYF.

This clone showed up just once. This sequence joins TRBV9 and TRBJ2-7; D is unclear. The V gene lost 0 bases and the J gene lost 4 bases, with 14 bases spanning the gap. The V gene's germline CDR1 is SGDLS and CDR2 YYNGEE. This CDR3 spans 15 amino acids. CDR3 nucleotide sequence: TGTGCCAGCAGCGTAGAGGAGAGCCCTTTTTACGAGCAGTACTTC. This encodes CASSVEESPFYEQYF.

The CDR3 region has the DNA TGTGCCACCAGGGGCAGCCAGAACTATGGCTACACCTTC. This encodes CATRGSQNYGYTF. The gene calls are TRBV15 and TRBJ1-2, with D hard to call. V lost 6 bases, J lost 2 bases, and 10 bases lay in between. Germline CDR1 is LNHNV and CDR2 is YYDKDF (reference sequence). The CDR3 is made up of 13 amino acids.

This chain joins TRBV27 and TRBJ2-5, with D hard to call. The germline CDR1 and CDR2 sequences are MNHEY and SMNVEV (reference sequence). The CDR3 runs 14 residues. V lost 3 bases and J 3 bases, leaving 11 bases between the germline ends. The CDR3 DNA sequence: TGTGCCAGCAGTTTTACTGGGTTCGAAGAGACCCAGTACTTC. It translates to CASSFTGFEETQYF.

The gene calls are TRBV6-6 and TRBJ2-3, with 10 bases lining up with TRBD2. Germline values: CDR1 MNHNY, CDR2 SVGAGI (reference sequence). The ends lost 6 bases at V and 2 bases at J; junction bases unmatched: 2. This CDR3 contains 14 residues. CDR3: CASSGTSVTDTQYF. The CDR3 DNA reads TGTGCCAGCAGCGGGACTAGCGTCACAGATACGCAGTATTTT.

CDR3 sequence (DNA): TGTGCCAGCGGTCGGTTGAGGAACACTGAAGCTTTCTTT. This gives the protein CASGRLRNTEAFF. The V and J genes are TRBV5-6 and TRBJ1-1; no reliable D call. Per the germline V gene, CDR1 is SGHDT and CDR2 is YYEEEE. Trimming took 7 bases from V and 1 from J, leaving 11 bases between them. This CDR3 region has 13 residues.

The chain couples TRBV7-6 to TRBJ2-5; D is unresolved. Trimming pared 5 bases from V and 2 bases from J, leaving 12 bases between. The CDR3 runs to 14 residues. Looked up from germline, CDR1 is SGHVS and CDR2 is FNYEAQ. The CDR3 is CASSPLGPQETQYF. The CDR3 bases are TGTGCCAGCAGCCCCCTCGGCCCACAAGAGACCCAGTACTTC.

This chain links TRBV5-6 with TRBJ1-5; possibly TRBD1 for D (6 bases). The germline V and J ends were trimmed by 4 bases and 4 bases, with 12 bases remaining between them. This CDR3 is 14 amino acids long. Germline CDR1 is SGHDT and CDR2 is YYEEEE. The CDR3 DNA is TGTGCCAGCAGCCCGGGACACAGTAATCAGCCCCAGCATTTT. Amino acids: CASSPGHSNQPQHF.

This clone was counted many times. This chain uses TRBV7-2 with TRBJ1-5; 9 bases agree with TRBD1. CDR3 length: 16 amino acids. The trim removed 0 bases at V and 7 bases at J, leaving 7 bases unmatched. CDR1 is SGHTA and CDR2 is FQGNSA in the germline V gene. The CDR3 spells CASSLAPGQGWQPQHF. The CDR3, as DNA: TGTGCCAGCAGCTTAGCGCCGGGACAGGGTTGGCAGCCCCAGCATTTT.

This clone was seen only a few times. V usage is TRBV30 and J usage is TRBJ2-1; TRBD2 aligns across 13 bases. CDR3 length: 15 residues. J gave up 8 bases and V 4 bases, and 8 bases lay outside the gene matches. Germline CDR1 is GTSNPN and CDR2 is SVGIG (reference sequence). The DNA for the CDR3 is TGTGCCTGGACCAACCCGACTAGCGGGGGGTATGAGCAGTTCTTC. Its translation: CAWTNPTSGGYEQFF.

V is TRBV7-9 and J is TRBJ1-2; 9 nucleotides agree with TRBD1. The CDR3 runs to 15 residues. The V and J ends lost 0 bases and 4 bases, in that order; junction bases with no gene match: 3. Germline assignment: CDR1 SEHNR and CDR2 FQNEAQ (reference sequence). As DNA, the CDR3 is TGTGCCAGCAGCTTAGCGGGGACAGGGAGCTATGGCTACACCTTC. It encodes CASSLAGTGSYGYTF.

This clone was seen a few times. The CDR3 reads CSVDGQDYYGYTF. The CDR3 bases are TGCAGCGTTGATGGACAGGACTACTATGGCTACACCTTC. This chain uses TRBV29-1 with TRBJ1-2; 7 nucleotides match TRBD1. V shed 3 bases and J 3 bases; nucleotides not matched to a gene: 4. The CDR3 totals 13 residues. The V gene's germline CDR1 is SQVTM and CDR2 ANQGSEA.

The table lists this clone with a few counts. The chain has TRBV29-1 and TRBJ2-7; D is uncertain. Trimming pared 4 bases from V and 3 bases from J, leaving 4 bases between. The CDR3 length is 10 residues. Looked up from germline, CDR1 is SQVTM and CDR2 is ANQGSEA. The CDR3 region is CSVADYEQYF. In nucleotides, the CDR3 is TGCAGCGTTGCGGACTACGAGCAGTACTTC.

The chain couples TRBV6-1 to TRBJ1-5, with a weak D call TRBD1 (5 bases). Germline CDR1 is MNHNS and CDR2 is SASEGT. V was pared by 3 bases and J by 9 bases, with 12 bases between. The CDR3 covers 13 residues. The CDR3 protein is CASSDLDNGPQHF. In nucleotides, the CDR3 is TGTGCCAGCAGTGATTTGGACAATGGGCCCCAGCATTTT.

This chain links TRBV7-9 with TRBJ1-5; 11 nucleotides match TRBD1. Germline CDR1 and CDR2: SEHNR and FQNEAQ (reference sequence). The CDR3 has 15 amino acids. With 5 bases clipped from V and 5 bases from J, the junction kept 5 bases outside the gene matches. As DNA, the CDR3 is TGTGCCAGCAGCCCCGGGACAGGGGGTGATCAGCCCCAGCATTTT. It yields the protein CASSPGTGGDQPQHF.

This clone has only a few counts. The CDR3 sequence: CAWKGPGISPLHF. The CDR3 region has the DNA TGTGCCTGGAAGGGCCCGGGGATTTCACCCCTCCACTTT. This rearrangement joins TRBV30 to TRBJ1-6; D unresolved. The CDR3 extends over 13 amino acids. Germline V gives CDR1 GTSNPN, CDR2 SVGIG (reference sequence). Trimming shortened V by 4 bases and J by 9 bases, and 13 bases separated the two germline ends.

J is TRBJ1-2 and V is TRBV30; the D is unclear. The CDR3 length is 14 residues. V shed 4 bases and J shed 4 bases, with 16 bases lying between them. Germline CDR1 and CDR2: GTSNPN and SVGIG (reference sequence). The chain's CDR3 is CAWTQTYDRYGYTF. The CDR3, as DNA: TGTGCCTGGACCCAAACATACGACCGCTATGGCTACACCTTC.

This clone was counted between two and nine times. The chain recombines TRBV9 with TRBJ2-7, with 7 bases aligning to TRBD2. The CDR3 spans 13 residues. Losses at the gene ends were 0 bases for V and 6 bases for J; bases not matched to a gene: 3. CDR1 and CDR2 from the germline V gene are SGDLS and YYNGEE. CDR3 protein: CASSVATGGEQYF. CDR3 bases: TGTGCCAGCAGCGTAGCTACGGGGGGCGAGCAGTACTTC.

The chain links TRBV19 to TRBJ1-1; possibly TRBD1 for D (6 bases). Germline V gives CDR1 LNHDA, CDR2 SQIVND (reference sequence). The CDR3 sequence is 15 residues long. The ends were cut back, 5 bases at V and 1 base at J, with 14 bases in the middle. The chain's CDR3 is CASSVLRDKNTEAFF. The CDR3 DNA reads TGTGCCAGTAGTGTGCTCCGGGACAAGAACACTGAAGCTTTCTTT.

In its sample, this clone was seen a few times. The chain's CDR3 is CSARDRSDLYF. Written as DNA, the CDR3 is TGCAGTGCTAGAGATCGGTCGGACCTATATTTT. The V and J genes are TRBV20-1 and TRBJ1-3; D is uncertain. CDR3 length: 11 amino acids. V lost 0 bases and J 14 bases, leaving 11 bases between the germline ends. CDR1 DFQATT and CDR2 SNEGSKA come from the germline V gene (reference sequence).

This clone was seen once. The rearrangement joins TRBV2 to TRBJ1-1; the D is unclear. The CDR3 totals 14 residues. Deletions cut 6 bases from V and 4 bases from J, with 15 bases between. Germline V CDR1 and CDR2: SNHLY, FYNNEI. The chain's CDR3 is CASSATDPSTEAFF. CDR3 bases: TGTGCCAGCAGCGCGACGGACCCAAGCACTGAAGCTTTCTTT.

CDR3 protein: CASSAQGREQYF. CDR3 DNA: TGTGCCAGCAGCGCACAGGGTCGGGAGCAGTACTTC. The chain uses TRBV13 and TRBJ2-7; a weak D match, TRBD1 (6 bases). V lost 5 bases and J lost 7, with 12 bases in between. This CDR3 is 12 amino acids long. Germline loops: CDR1 PRHDT, CDR2 FYEKMQ (reference sequence).